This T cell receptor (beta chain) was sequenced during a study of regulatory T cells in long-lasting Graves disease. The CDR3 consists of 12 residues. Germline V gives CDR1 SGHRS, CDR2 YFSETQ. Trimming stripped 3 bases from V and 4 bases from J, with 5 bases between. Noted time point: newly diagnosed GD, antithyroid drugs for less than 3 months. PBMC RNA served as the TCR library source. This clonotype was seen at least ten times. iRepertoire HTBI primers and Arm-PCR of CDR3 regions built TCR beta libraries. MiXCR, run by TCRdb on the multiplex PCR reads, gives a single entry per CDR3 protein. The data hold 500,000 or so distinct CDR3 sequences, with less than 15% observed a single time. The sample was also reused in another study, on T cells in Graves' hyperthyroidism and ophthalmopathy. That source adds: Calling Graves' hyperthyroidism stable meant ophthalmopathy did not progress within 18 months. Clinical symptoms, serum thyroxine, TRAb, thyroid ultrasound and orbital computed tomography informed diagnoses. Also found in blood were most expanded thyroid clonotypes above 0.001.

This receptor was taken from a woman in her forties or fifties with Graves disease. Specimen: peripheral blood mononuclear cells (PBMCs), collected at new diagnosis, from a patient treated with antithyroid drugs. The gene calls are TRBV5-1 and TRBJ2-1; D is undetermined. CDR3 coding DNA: TGCGCCAGCAGCTGGGATTACAATGAGCAGTTCTTC. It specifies CASSWDYNEQFF.